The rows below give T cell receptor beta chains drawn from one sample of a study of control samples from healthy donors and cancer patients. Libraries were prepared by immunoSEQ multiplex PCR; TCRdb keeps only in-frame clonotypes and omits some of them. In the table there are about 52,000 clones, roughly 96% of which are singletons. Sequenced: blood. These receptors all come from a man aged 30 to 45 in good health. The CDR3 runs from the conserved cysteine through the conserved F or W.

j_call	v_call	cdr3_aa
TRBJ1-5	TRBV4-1	CASSQDGQGDQPQHF
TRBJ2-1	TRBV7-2	CASSSLAGEQFF
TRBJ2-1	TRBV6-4	CASSDGGSDYNEQFF
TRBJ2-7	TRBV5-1	CASSIGTIYEQYF
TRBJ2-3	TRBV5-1	CASSLSGYTDTQYF
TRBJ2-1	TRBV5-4	CASSLARASGGLNEQFF
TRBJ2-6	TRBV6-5	CASSSTGFGANVLTF
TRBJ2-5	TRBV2	CASMNQETQYF
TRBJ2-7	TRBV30	CAWKAGLSSYEQYF
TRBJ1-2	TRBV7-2	CASSLGLASPGYGYTF
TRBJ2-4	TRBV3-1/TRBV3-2	CASSQRGWTKNIQYF
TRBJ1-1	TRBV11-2	CASSQEVNTEAFF
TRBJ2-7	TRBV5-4	CASSLGGGDYEQYF
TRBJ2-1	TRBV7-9	CASSLVGLRYNEQFF
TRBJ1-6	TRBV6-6	CASSYFPGQGNSPLHF
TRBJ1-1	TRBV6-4	CASSDPHRGAGATEAFF
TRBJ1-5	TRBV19	CASSPWTGRSNQPQHF
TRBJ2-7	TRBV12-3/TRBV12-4	CASSRLDHEQYF
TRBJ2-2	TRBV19	CASSPGRTGELFF
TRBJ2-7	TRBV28	CASSLSEAGAYEQYF
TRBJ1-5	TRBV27	CASSLLGQNNQPQHF
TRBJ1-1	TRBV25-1	CASSPRGTWDTEAFF
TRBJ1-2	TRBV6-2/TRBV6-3	CASSANRVPSSGYTF
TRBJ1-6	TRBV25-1	CASSEPGTPYNSPLHF
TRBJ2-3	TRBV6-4	CASSGGSTDTQYF
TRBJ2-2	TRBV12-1	CASSSAVGVYTGELFF
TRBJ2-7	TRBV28	CASRTLAGAYEQYF
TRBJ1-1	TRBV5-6	CASSRRQDPEAFF
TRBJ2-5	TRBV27	CASSERGFVGSGRQETQYF
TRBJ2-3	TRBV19	CASSIALVDTQYF